This T cell receptor (beta chain) comes out of a study of blood T cell repertoires in COVID-19. Measured with immunoSEQ multiplex PCR; TCRdb has only the in-frame clones, and not every one. Among 35,000 to 45,000 clones listed, around 77% were seen once. The CDR3 is 14 amino acids. The V end was cut by 0 bases, the J end by 1 base, with 8 bases between. CDR1 and CDR2 from the germline V gene are SGHDT and YYEEEE. V gene TRBV5-6 combines with J gene TRBJ2-7; D possibly corresponds to TRBD1 (5 bases). Input material: peripheral blood. The receptor's source is a woman older than 75 with acute or convalescent COVID-19. The CDR3 here is CASSLVRESYEQYF. CDR3 bases: TGTGCCAGCAGCTTGGTCAGGGAATCCTACGAGCAGTACTTC.